This T cell receptor (beta chain) was found in a study of spatial heterogeneity in lung cancer. Study-level points and caveats: Expanded tumor TCRs that were ubiquitous appeared in blood more at resection than follow-up.

As to this clonotype: What it binds is not known. Just one base apart from a much larger clone, this may be a read error.

This CDR3 has 17 amino acids. V was pared by 11 bases and J by 2 bases, with 22 bases between. The germline V gene encodes CDR1 LNHDA and CDR2 SQIVND (reference sequence). The sample's time point: sample taken at primary tumor resection. Sequencing covered unsorted whole RNA taken from tumor, nontumor lung or frozen PBMC. One entry per CDR3 protein, called by TCRdb with MiXCR from the 5' RACE reads. The top ten clones hold roughly 6.4% of a sample with roughly 80,000 distinct CDR3 sequences, about 8.5% of them seen once. The V and J genes are TRBV19 and TRBJ2-6; the D gene could be TRBD1 or TRBD2 (5 bases each). The receptor was isolated from a male donor with early-stage non-small cell lung cancer. Sequenced here: PBMCs, sampled at surgery. CDR3 protein: CAPSGPEESPGANVLTF. CDR3 nucleotides: TGTGCCCCCTCGGGGCCGGAGGAAAGTCCTGGGGCCAACGTCCTGACTTTC.